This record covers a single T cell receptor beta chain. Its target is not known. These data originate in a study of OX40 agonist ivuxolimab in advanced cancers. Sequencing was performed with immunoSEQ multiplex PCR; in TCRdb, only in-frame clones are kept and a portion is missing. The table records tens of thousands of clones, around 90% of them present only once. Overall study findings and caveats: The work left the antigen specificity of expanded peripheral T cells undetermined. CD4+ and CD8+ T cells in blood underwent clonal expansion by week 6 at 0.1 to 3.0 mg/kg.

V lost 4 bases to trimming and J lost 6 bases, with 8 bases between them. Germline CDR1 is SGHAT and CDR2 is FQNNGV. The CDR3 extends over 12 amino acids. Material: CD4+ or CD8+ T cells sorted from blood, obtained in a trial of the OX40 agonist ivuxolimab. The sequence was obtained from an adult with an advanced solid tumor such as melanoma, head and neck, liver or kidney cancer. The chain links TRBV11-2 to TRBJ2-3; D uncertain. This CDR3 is CASSSTSDTQYF. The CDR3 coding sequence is TGTGCCAGCAGCTCAACAAGTGATACGCAGTATTTT.